These 16 T cell receptor beta chains were all obtained from the same sample, sequenced in a study of beta chain features in type 1 diabetes. Isolated RNA was reverse transcribed in full, so expressed TCRB transcripts were sequenced. Only in-frame clones appear in the TCRdb table, and some are missing; sequencing was by immunoSEQ multiplex PCR. This sample has about 240,000 clones, with 27% found just once. The specimen was central memory CD4+ T cells from blood. The receptors come from a young man in good health.

This clone was counted between two and nine times. V is TRBV4-2 and J is TRBJ2-1, with 7 bases identical to TRBD1. Germline CDR1 is LGHNA and CDR2 is YNFKEQ. The CDR3 has 15 residues. After removal of 3 bases from V and 6 bases from J, the junction contained 8 bases not matched to a gene. In nucleotides, the CDR3 is TGTGCCAGCAGCCAGAATCCCAACAGGGGCAATGAGCAGTTCTTC. This translates into CASSQNPNRGNEQFF.

The chain uses TRBV29-1 and TRBJ2-7; TRBD1 aligns across 7 bases. V lost 6 bases, J lost 4 bases, and 3 bases stayed unmatched. This CDR3 spans 11 amino acids. In germline, CDR1 is SQVTM, CDR2 ANQGSEA. CDR3 region: CSVVQGYEQYF. The CDR3 coding sequence is TGCAGCGTAGTACAGGGGTACGAGCAGTACTTC.

This clone occurred a few times. Other DNA sequences in the same sample also yield this CDR3. V and J are TRBV30 and TRBJ1-1; D unresolved. Trimming left V 5 bases short and J 0 bases short, with 7 bases between. The V gene's germline CDR1 is GTSNPN and CDR2 SVGIG (reference sequence). The CDR3 totals 12 residues. The CDR3, as DNA: TGTGCCTGGCGCATAGTGAACACTGAAGCTTTCTTT. Protein: CAWRIVNTEAFF.

This chain uses TRBV7-9 with TRBJ2-1; TRBD1 matches at 8 bases. Germline CDR1 is SEHNR and CDR2 is FQNEAQ (reference sequence). V lost 2 bases, J lost 6 bases, and 3 bases stayed unmatched. The CDR3 covers 14 residues. The CDR3 bases are TGTGCCAGCAGCTTACTCGGGACAGGCAATGAGCAGTTCTTC. Translation gives CASSLLGTGNEQFF.

The CDR3 spells CAWSTQGAGPQHF. The CDR3 region has the DNA TGTGCCTGGAGTACTCAGGGTGCGGGTCCCCAGCATTTT. V gene TRBV30 combines with J gene TRBJ1-5; D possibly corresponds to TRBD1 (5 bases). V was trimmed by 2 bases and J by 10 bases, leaving 15 bases between them. The CDR3 runs to 13 residues. Germline V gene data show CDR1 as GTSNPN and CDR2 as SVGIG (reference sequence).

The V and J genes are TRBV5-1 and TRBJ1-2; D might be TRBD1 (6 bases). Trimming stripped 0 bases from V and 6 bases from J, with 15 bases between. This CDR3 spans 15 amino acids. The germline CDR1 and CDR2 sequences are SGHRS and YFSETQ. The CDR3 DNA reads as TGCGCCAGCAGCTTGGCGACAACAGGGAGCCATGGCTACACCTTC. Amino acids: CASSLATTGSHGYTF. Full variable domain (rest looked up from reference TRBV5-1 and TRBJ1-2): KAGVTQTPRYLIKTRGQQVTLSCSPISGHRSVSWYQQTPGQGLQFLFEYFSETQRNKGNFPGRFSGRQFSNSRSEMNVSTLELGDSALYLCASSLATTGSHGYTFGSGTRLTVV.

This clone was found many times. V usage is TRBV7-9 and J usage is TRBJ2-1, with 7 nucleotides matching TRBD2. The trim removed 3 bases at V and 1 base at J, leaving 3 bases unmatched. Germline V gene lookup returns CDR1 SEHNR and CDR2 FQNEAQ (reference sequence). The CDR3 consists of 15 residues. The CDR3 coding sequence is TGTGCCAGCAGCTTCGGACTAGTTTCCTACAATGAGCAGTTCTTC. It yields the protein CASSFGLVSYNEQFF.

This clone has only a few counts. V and J are TRBV30 and TRBJ2-2; no firm D call. This CDR3 is built from 14 residues. Trimming shortened V by 2 bases and J by 1 base, and 8 bases separated the two germline ends. The germline CDR1 and CDR2 sequences are GTSNPN and SVGIG (reference sequence). The CDR3 DNA sequence: TGTGCCTGGAGTAAAAGGCAGAACACCGGGGAGCTGTTTTTT. Translation gives CAWSKRQNTGELFF.

The table lists this clone with many counts. This rearrangement joins TRBV2 to TRBJ2-5; 8 bases align to TRBD2. The CDR3 consists of 12 residues. CDR1 SNHLY and CDR2 FYNNEI come from the germline V gene. V was pared by 6 bases and J by 4 bases, with 1 base of the junction left unmatched. CDR3: CASSGGVETQYF. The CDR3 nucleotides are TGTGCCAGCAGCGGGGGGGTAGAGACCCAGTACTTC.

The chain carries TRBV6-6 and TRBJ1-5; tentative D call: TRBD1 (6 bases). Looked up from germline, CDR1 is MNHNY and CDR2 is SVGAGI (reference sequence). The CDR3 length is 13 residues. Trimming removed 5 bases at V and 6 bases at J, with 11 bases between. The CDR3 DNA sequence: TGTGCCAGCAGTCGACAGGTGGTTCAGCCCCAGCATTTT. Translated: CASSRQVVQPQHF.

This chain uses TRBV15 with TRBJ2-7; D gene uncertain. In germline, CDR1 is LNHNV, CDR2 YYDKDF (reference sequence). This CDR3 comprises 13 residues. V lost 5 bases and J lost 0, with 8 bases in between. The CDR3 sequence: CATSRASSYEQYF. The DNA of the CDR3 is TGTGCCACCAGCCGGGCGTCCTCCTACGAGCAGTACTTC.

This clone was observed a handful of times. The gene calls are TRBV19 and TRBJ2-3; D may be TRBD2 (6 bases). Germline CDR1 is LNHDA and CDR2 is SQIVND (reference sequence). The CDR3 has 15 amino acids. Between the trimmed V and J ends, which lost 3 bases and 6 bases, there was a span of 16 bases. CDR3 sequence (DNA): TGTGCCAGTAGTATGCCCAGGAGGGGACTGGATACGCAGTATTTT. Protein: CASSMPRRGLDTQYF. The variable domain in full, with the rest retrieved from reference TRBV19 and TRBJ2-3, is DGGITQSPKYLFRKEGQNVTLSCEQNLNHDAMYWYRQDPGQGLRLIYYSQIVNDFQKGDIAEGYSVSREKKESFPLTVTSAQKNPTAFYLCASSMPRRGLDTQYFGPGTRLTVL.

The V call is TRBV7-9, the J call TRBJ2-1; 11 bases line up with TRBD1. Germline V gives CDR1 SEHNR, CDR2 FQNEAQ (reference sequence). This CDR3 is built from 15 residues. Trimming removed 3 bases from V and 6 bases from J; junction bases left unmatched: 4. CDR3 nucleotides: TGTGCCAGCAGCTTCGGGACAGGGGGTCGCAATGAGCAGTTCTTC. This gives the protein CASSFGTGGRNEQFF.

This clone came up a few times. The gene calls are TRBV10-3 and TRBJ2-7, with TRBD1 identical over 9 bases. V lost 4 bases, J lost 6 bases, and 7 bases stayed unmatched. The germline CDR1 and CDR2 sequences are ENHRY and SYGVKD. The CDR3 consists of 14 residues. The CDR3 coding sequence is TGTGCCATCAGTGGGGGGACAGGGAGTCGCGAGCAGTACTTC. It yields the protein CAISGGTGSREQYF.

The genes are TRBV11-2 and TRBJ2-1; D is possibly TRBD1 or TRBD2 (7 bases each). Germline V gene data show CDR1 as SGHAT and CDR2 as FQNNGV. V shed 3 bases and J shed 8 bases, with 20 bases lying between them. The CDR3 is 16 amino acids. CDR3 residues: CASSFPRGGGVYEQFF. CDR3 nucleotide sequence: TGTGCCAGCAGCTTCCCGCGGGGAGGGGGCGTGTATGAGCAGTTCTTC.

This clone was seen more than once but under ten times. The V and J genes are TRBV29-1 and TRBJ2-5; D not certain. Germline V gene lookup returns CDR1 SQVTM and CDR2 ANQGSEA. V was shortened by 3 bases and J by 5 bases, with 10 bases between the two germline ends. The CDR3 spans 12 residues. CDR3 amino acids: CSVEPGLETQYF. The CDR3 region has the DNA TGCAGCGTTGAGCCAGGTCTGGAGACCCAGTACTTC.